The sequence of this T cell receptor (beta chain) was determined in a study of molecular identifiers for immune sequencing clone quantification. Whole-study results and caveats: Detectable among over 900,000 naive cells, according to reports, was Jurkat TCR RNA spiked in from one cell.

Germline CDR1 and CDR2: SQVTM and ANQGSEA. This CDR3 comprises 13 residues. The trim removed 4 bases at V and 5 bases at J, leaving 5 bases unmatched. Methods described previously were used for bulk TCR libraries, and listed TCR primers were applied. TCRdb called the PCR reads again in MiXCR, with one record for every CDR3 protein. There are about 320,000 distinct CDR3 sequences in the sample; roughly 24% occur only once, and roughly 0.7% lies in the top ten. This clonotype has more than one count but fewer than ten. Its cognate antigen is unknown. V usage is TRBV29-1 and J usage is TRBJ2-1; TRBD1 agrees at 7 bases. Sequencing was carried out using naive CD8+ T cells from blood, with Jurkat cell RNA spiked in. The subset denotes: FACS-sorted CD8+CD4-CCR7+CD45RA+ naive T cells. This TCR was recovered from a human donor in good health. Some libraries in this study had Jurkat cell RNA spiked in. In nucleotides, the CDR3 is TGCAGCGTTGTTTACAGGGGAAACAATGAGCAGTTCTTC. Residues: CSVVYRGNNEQFF.